This TCR beta chain was recorded in a study of shared clonotypes between healthy human individuals. Naive CD8 cells lacked CD45RO, underwent positive selection for CCR7 and left out terminally differentiated effector memory CD45RA+ cells. Sequencing used immunoSEQ multiplex PCR; TCRdb keeps in-frame clones, though not all of them. This table has millions of clones, roughly 94% appearing once. The receptor comes from a young man in good health. Sequencing input: naive CD8+ T cells sorted from blood.

This CDR3 is CASRSAGGNTGELFF. CDR3 sequence (DNA): TGCGCCAGCAGGTCAGCGGGGGGAAACACCGGGGAGCTGTTTTTT. The chain is built from TRBV10-2 and TRBJ2-2; the match to TRBD2 covers 9 bases. This CDR3 has 15 amino acids. Trimming at V came to 6 bases and at J to 2 bases, leaving 4 bases not matched to a gene. CDR1 is WSHSY and CDR2 is SAAADI in the germline V gene.